Below, 24 T cell receptor beta chains from the same sample are listed, as sequenced in a study of STAT3 mutations in large granular lymphocyte leukemia (dated by TCRdb to between 2017 and 2020). Their recognized antigens are unknown. Library construction relied on the immunoSEQ multiplex PCR assay. Sourced from immuneACCESS, this table was stored by TCRdb with only in-frame sequences that have V and J called. A share of the clones is absent; for the studies checked, an unresolved V gene accounts for under half, and the remainder has no known explanation. In this sample the table shows thousands of clones, roughly 34% of which occur a single time. The ten largest account for approximately 15% of the sample. Overall study outcomes, separate from this receptor: At least one immunodominant TCRbeta clonotype was present in every T-LGLL patient, and multiple immunodominant subclonotypes appeared in about half of the T-LGLL patients.

Sequences were obtained from peripheral blood mononuclear cells. Every receptor here comes from a woman in her 40s with T-cell large granular lymphocyte leukemia. Some clones in this sample may be carry-over from other donors' samples. The age is the age at diagnosis.

This chain connects TRBV10-3 to TRBJ1-4; 9 bases map to TRBD1. CDR3 length: 13 amino acids. Germline V gene lookup returns CDR1 ENHRY and CDR2 SYGVKD. Trimming removed 4 bases from V and 6 bases from J; junction bases left unmatched: 0. As DNA, the CDR3 is TGTGCCATCAGTGGGGACAGGGATGAAAAACTGTTTTTT. Translation: CAISGDRDEKLFF.

The chain is built from TRBV5-1 and TRBJ2-1, with D uncertain. The germline V gene encodes CDR1 SGHRS and CDR2 YFSETQ. The germline V and J ends were trimmed by 0 bases and 0 bases, with 13 bases remaining between them. The CDR3 covers 17 residues. The CDR3 DNA reads TGCGCCAGCAGCTTGGTGGGTGGCGTTAGCTCCTACAATGAGCAGTTCTTC. Protein: CASSLVGGVSSYNEQFF.

This clone has more than one count but fewer than ten. The V gene is TRBV19, the J gene TRBJ2-7, with a possible D match to TRBD1 (6 bases). V lost 1 base and J lost 3, with 10 bases in between. CDR3 length: 14 amino acids. CDR1 and CDR2 (germline): LNHDA, SQIVND (reference sequence). CDR3 nucleotides: TGTGCCAGTAGTATAGCAGGGGCCGACTACGAGCAGTACTTC. It is translated as CASSIAGADYEQYF.

The chain couples TRBV7-9 to TRBJ1-1; D is undetermined. The CDR3 is 14 residues long. V gave up 2 bases and J gave up 0 bases, with 7 bases separating them. Germline V gene sequence: CDR1 SEHNR, CDR2 FQNEAQ (reference sequence). The CDR3 DNA reads TGTGCCAGCAGCTTAAGCGGCCTGAACACTGAAGCTTTCTTT. This encodes CASSLSGLNTEAFF.

A few counts support this clone. The rearrangement uses TRBV7-8 and TRBJ2-7; TRBD2 matches at 8 bases. V gave up 5 bases and J gave up 0 bases; unmatched junction bases: 3. CDR3 size: 14 residues. Germline values: CDR1 SGHVS, CDR2 FQNEAQ. CDR3 coding DNA: TGTGCCAGCAGCAAACTAGCGGCCTCCTACGAGCAGTACTTC. Translation: CASSKLAASYEQYF.

This rearrangement joins TRBV7-3 to TRBJ2-1; D is possibly TRBD1 (6 bases). The length of the CDR3 is 16 residues. The germline V and J ends were trimmed by 4 bases and 10 bases, with 23 bases remaining between them. The germline V gene encodes CDR1 SGHTA and CDR2 FQGTGA. CDR3 amino acids: CASSSPAALQRGEQFF. The CDR3 DNA reads as TGTGCCAGCAGCTCCCCAGCGGCACTGCAAAGGGGGGAGCAGTTCTTC.

This clone has a handful of counts. Different DNA sequences within this sample yield the same CDR3. The chain couples TRBV4-3 to TRBJ2-7; maybe TRBD1 (6 bases). V was shortened by 0 bases and J by 6 bases, with 9 bases between the two germline ends. This CDR3 region has 13 residues. CDR1 is LGHNA, CDR2 YSLEER, per germline. The CDR3 DNA reads TGCGCCAGCAGCCAAGACAGGGGTCTCGAGCAGTACTTC. It encodes CASSQDRGLEQYF.

The chain employs TRBV6-5 and TRBJ2-7, with D possibly being TRBD1 (6 bases). Deletions cut 6 bases from V and 1 base from J, with 13 bases between. Germline V gives CDR1 MNHEY, CDR2 SVGAGI. This CDR3 contains 14 residues. CDR3 DNA: TGTGCCAGCAGGAGGACAGCGAGTTCCTACGAGCAGTACTTC. This codes for CASRRTASSYEQYF.

By its share, this clone is large. Germline is not matched at one junction end, which may reflect a read error. The chain joins TRBV7-7 to TRBJ2-3; 15 bases line up with TRBD2. The germline V gene has CDR1 SSHAT and CDR2 FNYEAQ (reference sequence). CDR3 length: 18 residues. The chain's CDR3 is CASSPGLAGGSSTDTQYF. The CDR3 nucleotides read TGTGCTAGCAGCCCGGGACTAGCGGGAGGCTCTAGCACAGATACGCAGTATTTT. Complete variable domain (other parts from reference TRBV7-7 and TRBJ2-3): GAGVSQSPRYKVTKRGQDVTLRCDPISSHATLYWYQQALGQGPEFLTYFNYEAQPDKSGLPSDRFSAERPEGSISTLTIQRTEQRDSAMYRCASSPGLAGGSSTDTQYFGPGTRLTVL.

This rearrangement joins TRBV7-8 to TRBJ2-3, with D perhaps matching TRBD1 or TRBD2 (5 bases each). The CDR3 covers 14 residues. CDR1 and CDR2 (germline): SGHVS, FQNEAQ. V was cut by 2 bases and J by 1 base, with 7 bases left in between. The CDR3 is CASSLMGGTDTQYF. In DNA, the CDR3 is TGTGCCAGCAGCTTAATGGGGGGCACAGATACGCAGTATTTT.

V is TRBV9 and J is TRBJ1-1, with 8 bases lining up with TRBD1. The CDR3 runs to 16 residues. J was trimmed by 1 base and V by 3 bases; bases with no gene match: 8. The germline gives CDR1 SGDLS, CDR2 YYNGEE. CDR3 in amino acids: CASSANLGTGNTEAFF. DNA of the CDR3: TGTGCCAGCAGCGCAAACCTGGGGACAGGGAACACTGAAGCTTTCTTT.

The gene calls are TRBV30 and TRBJ2-3; possibly TRBD2 for D (6 bases). V was clipped by 2 bases and J by 0 bases, with 9 bases between them. The CDR3 sequence is 14 residues long. CDR1 is GTSNPN, CDR2 SVGIG, per germline (reference sequence). The CDR3 spells CAWSPSASTDTQYF. The CDR3 region has the DNA TGTGCCTGGAGTCCTAGCGCTAGCACAGATACGCAGTATTTT.

Here the CDR3 DNA reads TGCAGCGTTGATCGGACAGGGGCTAACACTGAAGCTTTCTTT. Protein sequence: CSVDRTGANTEAFF. The rearrangement joins TRBV29-1 to TRBJ1-1; 9 positions match TRBD1. Germline assignment: CDR1 SQVTM and CDR2 ANQGSEA. The CDR3 runs to 14 residues. V was pared by 3 bases and J by 2 bases, with 4 bases of the junction left unmatched.

This clone was counted once. The chain links TRBV4-2 to TRBJ2-3; 10 bases fit TRBD2. This CDR3 contains 16 residues. The J segment lost 1 base and the V segment lost 0 bases, leaving 1 base of the junction unmatched. The germline V gene encodes CDR1 LGHNA and CDR2 YNFKEQ. The CDR3 is CASSQDLAGGTDTQYF. In DNA form, the CDR3 reads TGTGCCAGCAGCCAAGATCTAGCGGGGGGCACAGATACGCAGTATTTT.

The chain is built from TRBV29-1 and TRBJ1-2; D is unclear. V lost 2 bases, J lost 4 bases, and 11 bases lay in between. In germline, CDR1 is SQVTM, CDR2 ANQGSEA. This CDR3 spans 13 amino acids. The CDR3 loop reads CSVEQGMGYGYTF. The CDR3 nucleotides are TGCAGCGTTGAACAAGGAATGGGCTATGGCTACACCTTC.

In its sample, this clone was seen a few times. The CDR3: CASSVGQRNTEAFF. CDR3 bases: TGTGCCAGCAGCGTTGGACAGAGAAACACTGAAGCTTTCTTT. V and J are TRBV9 and TRBJ1-1; TRBD1 is a possible D gene (6 bases). Germline loops: CDR1 SGDLS, CDR2 YYNGEE. V lost 2 bases and J 2 bases, leaving 10 bases between the germline ends. The CDR3 contains 14 residues.

The chain uses TRBV11-3 and TRBJ1-1, with a tentative D call TRBD1 (5 bases). V was cut by 4 bases and J by 5 bases, with 8 bases left in between. The CDR3 sequence is 12 residues long. Germline-derived CDR1 and CDR2 are SGHNT and YENEEA. Here the CDR3 DNA reads TGTGCCAGCAGCTGGCAGGGAACTGAAGCTTTCTTT. Protein product: CASSWQGTEAFF.

The chain carries TRBV7-9 and TRBJ1-2; unclear D gene. This CDR3 spans 14 amino acids. The germline gives CDR1 SEHNR, CDR2 FQNEAQ (reference sequence). Trimming stripped 1 base from V and 0 bases from J, with 6 bases between. DNA for the CDR3: TGTGCCAGCAGCTTAGAGGCAGCTAACTATGGCTACACCTTC. Amino acid sequence: CASSLEAANYGYTF.

The V and J genes are TRBV6-1 and TRBJ2-7; D possibly matches TRBD1 or TRBD2 (6 bases each). The ends were cut back, 4 bases at V and 2 bases at J, with 15 bases in the middle. CDR1 is MNHNS, CDR2 SASEGT, per germline. There are 15 residues in the CDR3. CDR3 bases: TGTGCCAGCAGTGGATATGGGGGCGGGGCCTACGAGCAGTACTTC. The encoded protein is CASSGYGGGAYEQYF.

J is TRBJ1-1 and V is TRBV10-3, with 7 bases aligning to TRBD1. Germline V CDR1 and CDR2: ENHRY, SYGVKD. The CDR3 sequence is 14 residues long. Trimming removed 6 bases from V and 1 base from J; junction bases left unmatched: 5. CDR3 sequence: CAISGRTGNTEAFF. CDR3 DNA sequence: TGTGCCATCAGCGGGCGGACAGGGAACACTGAAGCTTTCTTT.

The chain has TRBV5-1 and TRBJ2-7; 11 bases line up with TRBD2. The CDR3 covers 15 residues. Germline trimming cut 0 bases from V and 4 bases from J; bases unmatched to any gene: 3. The germline gives CDR1 SGHRS, CDR2 YFSETQ. The CDR3 spells CASSLVAGGPYEQYF. The CDR3 DNA reads as TGCGCCAGCAGCTTGGTAGCGGGGGGGCCGTACGAGCAGTACTTC. Supplemented by reference TRBV5-1 and TRBJ2-7, the full variable domain reads KAGVTQTPRYLIKTRGQQVTLSCSPISGHRSVSWYQQTPGQGLQFLFEYFSETQRNKGNFPGRFSGRQFSNSRSEMNVSTLELGDSALYLCASSLVAGGPYEQYFGPGTRLTVT.

The chain joins TRBV5-1 to TRBJ1-1; D uncertain. In germline, CDR1 is SGHRS, CDR2 YFSETQ. This CDR3 contains 13 residues. Trimming cost V 0 bases and J 6 bases, with 9 bases left between them. CDR3 sequence (DNA): TGCGCCAGCAGCTTGGGTGAGGGTCCTGAAGCTTTCTTT. Encoded protein: CASSLGEGPEAFF.

The genes are TRBV7-9 and TRBJ2-2; D possibly uses TRBD1 or TRBD2 (5 bases each). The CDR3 consists of 15 residues. V lost 10 bases, J lost 1 base, and 16 bases lay in between. Germline V lookup: CDR1 SEHNR, CDR2 FQNEAQ (reference sequence). This chain's CDR3 is CATGRGLWNTGELFF. CDR3 in DNA: TGTGCCACCGGACGGGGCTTGTGGAACACCGGGGAGCTGTTTTTT.

V is TRBV28 and J is TRBJ2-6, with TRBD2 as a possible D gene (5 bases). The germline V gene has CDR1 MDHEN and CDR2 SYDVKM. V was trimmed by 7 bases and J by 1 base, leaving 11 bases between them. CDR3 length: 15 amino acids. CDR3 amino acids: CASTPEGSGANVLTF. As DNA, the CDR3 is TGTGCCAGCACCCCAGAGGGATCTGGGGCCAACGTCCTGACTTTC. The whole variable domain, filled in from reference TRBV28 and TRBJ2-6, reads DVKVTQSSRYLVKRTGEKVFLECVQDMDHENMFWYRQDPGLGLRLIYFSYDVKMKEKGDIPEGYSVSREKKERFSLILESASTNQTSMYLCASTPEGSGANVLTFGAGSRLTVL.